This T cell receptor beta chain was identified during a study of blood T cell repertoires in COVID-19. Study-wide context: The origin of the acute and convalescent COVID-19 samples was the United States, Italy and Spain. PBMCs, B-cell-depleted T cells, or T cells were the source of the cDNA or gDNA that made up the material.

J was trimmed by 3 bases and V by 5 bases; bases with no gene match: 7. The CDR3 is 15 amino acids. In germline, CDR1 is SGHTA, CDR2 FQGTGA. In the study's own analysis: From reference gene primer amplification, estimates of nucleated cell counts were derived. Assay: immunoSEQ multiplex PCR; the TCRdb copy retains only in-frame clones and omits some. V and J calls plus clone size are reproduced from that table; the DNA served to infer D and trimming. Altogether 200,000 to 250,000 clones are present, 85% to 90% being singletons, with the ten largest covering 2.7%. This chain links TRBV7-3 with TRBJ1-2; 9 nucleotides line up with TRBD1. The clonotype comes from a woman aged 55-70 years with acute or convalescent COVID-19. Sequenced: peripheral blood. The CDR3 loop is CASSPTGGTDYGYTF. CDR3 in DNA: TGTGCCAGCAGCCCAACAGGGGGCACGGACTATGGCTACACCTTC.